These 27 T cell receptor beta chains share one sample of origin, sequenced in a study of cytomegalovirus exposure and HLA in healthy donors (dated by TCRdb to 2016 to 2017). Library preparation was by the immunoSEQ multiplex PCR assay. For the multiplex PCR, a mixture combining 60 forward primers for TCR Vbeta segments and 13 reverse primers for TCR Jbeta segments was used. TCRdb holds this immuneACCESS table with in-frame rearrangements only. Some clones are missing; in checked studies, unresolved V genes explain under half, and the rest has no known cause. For this sample the table gives 100,000 to 150,000 clones, of which under 85% were detected only once. The biggest ten clones account for around 5.5% of the sample. Sequenced input: PBMCs. Receptors originate from a woman aged 45-65 years in good health and CMV-seropositive.

The V and J genes are TRBV2 and TRBJ1-1; no clear D gene. The germline CDR1 and CDR2 sequences are SNHLY and FYNNEI. Trimming cost V 4 bases and J 4 bases, with 10 bases left between them. The CDR3 has 13 amino acids. The CDR3 here is CASSVVVVTEAFF. CDR3 DNA: TGTGCCAGCAGTGTAGTGGTGGTCACTGAAGCTTTCTTT.

The chain links TRBV6-1 to TRBJ2-5; 7 bases agree with TRBD2. Losses at the gene ends were 0 bases for V and 1 base for J; bases not matched to a gene: 2. Germline CDR1 is MNHNS and CDR2 is SASEGT. The CDR3 length is 15 residues. The chain's CDR3 is CASSEAGGSQETQYF. DNA of the CDR3: TGTGCCAGCAGTGAAGCGGGCGGGAGCCAAGAGACCCAGTACTTC.

The chain combines TRBV27 with TRBJ1-2; 8 bases map to TRBD1. There are 17 residues in the CDR3. CDR1 MNHEY and CDR2 SMNVEV come from the germline V gene (reference sequence). V shed 2 bases and J 3 bases; nucleotides not matched to a gene: 11. In DNA, the CDR3 is TGTGCCAGCAGTTTAGTTGGCAGGGGGCGCGAGGACTATGGCTACACCTTC. Translated: CASSLVGRGREDYGYTF.

The chain joins TRBV18 to TRBJ1-5; 7 bases fit TRBD1. Germline CDR1 is KGHSH and CDR2 is LQKENI. The J segment lost 6 bases and the V segment lost 4 bases, leaving 3 bases of the junction unmatched. This CDR3 contains 13 residues. The CDR3 sequence is CASSQTGIQPQHF. The CDR3 DNA sequence: TGTGCCAGCTCACAGACAGGGATTCAGCCCCAGCATTTT.

This clone has only one observation. CDR3 DNA sequence: TGTGCCAGCAGGCCGGGGGGCGGGGTCGATGAGCAGTTCTTC. Encoded protein: CASRPGGGVDEQFF. This chain joins TRBV6-6 and TRBJ2-1; a weak D match, TRBD2 (7 bases). The length of the CDR3 is 14 residues. The V end was cut by 6 bases, the J end by 8 bases, with 17 bases between. Germline V gene sequence: CDR1 MNHNY, CDR2 SVGAGI (reference sequence).

This sequence joins TRBV5-1 and TRBJ2-7; tentative D call: TRBD1 (6 bases). This CDR3 spans 14 amino acids. V lost 4 bases and J 2 bases, leaving 13 bases between the germline ends. The germline CDR1 and CDR2 sequences are SGHRS and YFSETQ. The CDR3 coding sequence is TGCGCCAGCAGCCCGCAGGGGCCCCCCTACGAGCAGTACTTC. Translated: CASSPQGPPYEQYF.

This chain uses TRBV5-4 with TRBJ1-1; 7 bases are a match to TRBD1. CDR3 length equals 14 residues. J was trimmed by 2 bases and V by 4 bases; bases with no gene match: 5. Per the germline V gene, CDR1 is SGHNT and CDR2 is YYREEE (reference sequence). The CDR3 spells CASSLGQINTEAFF. Here the CDR3 DNA reads TGTGCCAGCAGCCTGGGACAGATAAACACTGAAGCTTTCTTT.

V and J are TRBV5-1 and TRBJ2-6, with D unclear. The ends were cut back, 0 bases at V and 4 bases at J, with 11 bases in the middle. The CDR3 runs 16 residues. From germline, CDR1 is SGHRS and CDR2 YFSETQ. This chain's CDR3 is CASSLVSLSGANVLTF. DNA of the CDR3: TGCGCCAGCAGCTTGGTTTCCCTATCGGGGGCCAACGTCCTGACTTTC.

The J gene is TRBJ1-2, the V gene TRBV7-9, with D possibly TRBD1 on 6 matching bases. The CDR3 length is 12 residues. Between the trimmed V and J ends, which lost 5 bases and 4 bases, there was a span of 8 bases. In germline, CDR1 is SEHNR, CDR2 FQNEAQ (reference sequence). The CDR3 region is CASSEGGYGYTF. The CDR3 region has the DNA TGTGCCAGCAGCGAAGGGGGCTATGGCTACACCTTC.

The genes are TRBV21-1 and TRBJ1-6; the table's D call TRBD1 went unverified against the DNA. TRBV21-1 is a pseudogene locus. The CDR3 is made up of 17 amino acids. The CDR3 loop is CASSKSPGQGVNSPLHF. The DNA for the CDR3 is TGTGCCAGCAGCAAAAGTCCGGGACAGGGTGTTAATTCACCCCTCCACTTT.

The chain links TRBV5-6 to TRBJ2-7; the D gene is possibly TRBD1 (6 bases). CDR3 length: 15 amino acids. From germline, CDR1 is SGHDT and CDR2 YYEEEE. Trimming pared 2 bases from V and 3 bases from J, leaving 15 bases between. CDR3 sequence reads: CASSFAGTSLYEQYF. For the CDR3, the DNA is TGTGCCAGCAGCTTTGCCGGGACATCCCTCTACGAGCAGTACTTC.

The chain combines TRBV5-6 with TRBJ1-1; TRBD1 matches 7 bases. Unmatched junction bases numbered 9, after V lost 4 bases and J lost 3 bases. CDR1 and CDR2 (germline): SGHDT, YYEEEE. The CDR3 loop spans 15 amino acids. The CDR3 loop is CASSTGFRGDTEAFF. The CDR3, as DNA: TGTGCCAGCAGCACCGGGTTCAGGGGGGACACTGAAGCTTTCTTT.

This clone was seen repeatedly, ten times or more. V is TRBV4-2 and J is TRBJ1-2; TRBD1 aligns across 7 bases. Germline lookup yields CDR1 LGHNA and CDR2 YNFKEQ. There are 15 residues in the CDR3. Unmatched junction bases numbered 7, after V lost 4 bases and J lost 2 bases. CDR3 nucleotide sequence: TGTGCCAGCAGCCCCCTGACAGGGATCAACTATGGCTACACCTTC. It encodes CASSPLTGINYGYTF.

V is TRBV29-1 and J is TRBJ1-2, with 7 positions matching TRBD1. With 7 bases clipped from V and 6 bases from J, the junction kept 5 bases outside the gene matches. The CDR3 length is 11 residues. Germline V CDR1 and CDR2: SQVTM, ANQGSEA. Written as DNA, the CDR3 is TGCAGCGCCTCGACAGGGAATGGCTACACCTTC. This sequence encodes CSASTGNGYTF.

The chain uses TRBV6-1 and TRBJ1-6; D possibly corresponds to TRBD1 (5 bases). The CDR3 totals 13 residues. CDR1 and CDR2 (germline): MNHNS, SASEGT. V was pared by 7 bases and J by 8 bases, with 12 bases between. The CDR3 loop reads CASMGGIDSPLHF. The DNA for the CDR3 is TGTGCCAGCATGGGGGGGATTGATTCACCCCTCCACTTT.

The chain couples TRBV27 to TRBJ1-6, with D uncertain. The V gene lost 4 bases and the J gene lost 2 bases, with 12 bases spanning the gap. Germline V gene lookup returns CDR1 MNHEY and CDR2 SMNVEV (reference sequence). CDR3 size: 16 residues. CDR3: CASSSIPTTYNSPLHF. Here the CDR3 DNA reads TGTGCCAGCAGTTCGATCCCGACTACCTATAATTCACCCCTCCACTTT.

About this clone itself: One end of the junction is discordant with germline, which a read error may explain. J is TRBJ1-2 and V is TRBV7-2; the D gene is possibly TRBD1 (5 bases). Germline loops: CDR1 SGHTA, CDR2 FQGNSA. The CDR3 runs 11 residues. Here the CDR3 DNA reads TGTGCCAACAGCCGGGCAGGGGGCTACACCTTC. Its protein is CANSRAGGYTF.

The chain links TRBV9 to TRBJ2-1; 7 nucleotides agree with TRBD1. Trimming took 3 bases from V and 5 from J; bases not matched to a gene: 8. Germline values: CDR1 SGDLS, CDR2 YYNGEE. CDR3 length: 15 residues. Here the CDR3 reads CASSGMTGPDNEQFF. The CDR3 region has the DNA TGTGCCAGCAGCGGGATGACAGGGCCTGACAATGAGCAGTTCTTC.

Only one count was recorded for this clone. The rearrangement joins TRBV9 to TRBJ2-5; 7 bases are shared with TRBD1. With V trimmed by 3 bases and J by 5 bases, 7 bases remained unmatched. The CDR3 extends over 14 amino acids. Germline assignment: CDR1 SGDLS and CDR2 YYNGEE. The CDR3 coding sequence is TGTGCCAGCAGCGCGGCGGACAGGTTTGAGACCCAGTACTTC. This encodes CASSAADRFETQYF.

This clone occurred a few times. The chain recombines TRBV18 with TRBJ2-1; 7 bases align to TRBD2. The CDR3 runs 15 residues. Germline CDR1 is KGHSH and CDR2 is LQKENI. V was clipped by 2 bases and J by 7 bases; unmatched bases: 8. In nucleotides, the CDR3 is TGTGCCAGCTCACCAAGGACGCAGGGACTAAATGAGCAGTTCTTC. It codes for CASSPRTQGLNEQFF.

This clone was observed a few times. The chain has TRBV5-1 and TRBJ1-1; the D gene is possibly TRBD1 (6 bases). The CDR3 loop spans 15 amino acids. CDR1 and CDR2 (germline): SGHRS, YFSETQ. Trimming took 5 bases from V and 5 from J, leaving 19 bases between them. The CDR3 DNA follows: TGCGCCAGCAGTCCAACAGGGCTTGAGTGGACTGAAGCTTTCTTT. This sequence encodes CASSPTGLEWTEAFF.

The rearrangement links TRBV15 to TRBJ1-4; a possible D gene is TRBD1 (6 bases). The CDR3 totals 17 residues. Germline V gene sequence: CDR1 LNHNV, CDR2 YYDKDF (reference sequence). The ends were cut back, 4 bases at V and 7 bases at J, with 22 bases in the middle. For the CDR3, the DNA is TGTGCCACCAGCAACCGACGGACAGCGAGGGGAAGTGAAAAACTGTTTTTT. Encoded protein: CATSNRRTARGSEKLFF. The full variable domain, its missing parts supplied by reference TRBV15 and TRBJ1-4, is DAMVIQNPRYQVTQFGKPVTLSCSQTLNHNVMYWYQQKSSQAPKLLFHYYDKDFNNEADTPDNFQSRRPNTSFCFLDIRSPGLGDTAMYLCATSNRRTARGSEKLFFGSGTQLSVL.

This sequence joins TRBV10-3 and TRBJ1-1; D is possibly TRBD1 (5 bases). Germline CDR1 is ENHRY and CDR2 is SYGVKD. The CDR3 is 16 residues long. V was cut by 4 bases and J by 0 bases, with 15 bases left in between. In DNA, the CDR3 is TGTGCCATCAGTGGGCGGGGGGGACTACTGAACACTGAAGCTTTCTTT. Translating gives CAISGRGGLLNTEAFF.

This clone was detected only once. The chain employs TRBV4-1 and TRBJ1-4, with D possibly being TRBD1 (6 bases). The CDR3 is made up of 17 amino acids. V lost 0 bases and J 8 bases, leaving 19 bases between the germline ends. Germline values: CDR1 MGHRA, CDR2 YSYEKL. The CDR3 DNA follows: TGCGCCAGCAGCCAAGACGCCGGACAGCATGCCGGCGAAAAACTGTTTTTT. Translated: CASSQDAGQHAGEKLFF.

J is TRBJ2-7 and V is TRBV27, with TRBD1 matching over 7 bases. Germline values: CDR1 MNHEY, CDR2 SMNVEV (reference sequence). J was trimmed by 2 bases and V by 5 bases; bases with no gene match: 3. This CDR3 has 13 amino acids. The DNA of the CDR3 is TGTGCCAGCAGTCACAGGGGTGCCTACGAGCAGTACTTC. Protein product: CASSHRGAYEQYF.

This clone showed up just a few times. The chain employs TRBV7-2 and TRBJ1-2; 7 bases align to TRBD1. Trimming at V came to 7 bases and at J to 5 bases, leaving 4 bases not matched to a gene. The CDR3 has 12 residues. The V gene's germline CDR1 is SGHTA and CDR2 FQGNSA. In DNA form, the CDR3 reads TGTGCCAGCACTCTACAGGGGTATGGCTACACCTTC. Amino acids: CASTLQGYGYTF.

This rearrangement joins TRBV18 to TRBJ2-2; D gene ambiguous. Per germline, CDR1 KGHSH and CDR2 LQKENI. The CDR3 runs 16 residues. V gave up 0 bases and J gave up 0 bases, with 8 bases separating them. This chain's CDR3 is CASSPPQDTNTGELFF. CDR3 bases: TGTGCCAGCTCACCACCGCAGGATACGAACACCGGGGAGCTGTTTTTT.